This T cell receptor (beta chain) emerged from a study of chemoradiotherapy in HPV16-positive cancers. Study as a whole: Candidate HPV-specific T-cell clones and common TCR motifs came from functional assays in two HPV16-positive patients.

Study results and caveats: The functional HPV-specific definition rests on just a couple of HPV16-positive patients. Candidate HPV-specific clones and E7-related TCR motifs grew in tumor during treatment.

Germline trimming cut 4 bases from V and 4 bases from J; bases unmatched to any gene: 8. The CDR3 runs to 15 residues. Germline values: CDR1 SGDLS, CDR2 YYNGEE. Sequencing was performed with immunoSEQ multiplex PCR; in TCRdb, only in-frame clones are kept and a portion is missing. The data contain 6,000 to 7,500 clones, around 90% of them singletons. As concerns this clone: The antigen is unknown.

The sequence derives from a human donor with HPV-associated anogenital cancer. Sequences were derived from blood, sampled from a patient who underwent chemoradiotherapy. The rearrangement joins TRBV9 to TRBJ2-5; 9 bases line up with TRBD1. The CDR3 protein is CASSISGQGRETQYF. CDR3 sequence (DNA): TGTGCCAGCAGCATATCGGGACAGGGCAGAGAGACCCAGTACTTC.